This T cell receptor (beta chain) appears in the sequencing data of a study of blood T cell repertoires in COVID-19 (dated by TCRdb to the early 2020s). Study-wide context: Samples covering the acute and convalescent phases of COVID-19 were provided by collaborators in the United States, Italy and Spain. The prospective study material was composed of cDNA or gDNA derived from T cells, B-cell-depleted T cells, or PBMCs. The dataset comprised deeply sampled blood TCRbeta repertoires from subjects exposed to, actively infected with, or recovered from COVID-19. A freely available public database, intended as a resource for researchers studying the immune response to SARS-CoV-2, is where the repertoires were released. Samples came from the ongoing ImmuneRACE study (first 160 participants) plus 1,254 subjects from 6 global collaborators. The sample metadata nearly always contained a de-identified subject ID, COVID-19 status, age in years and sex. Where HLA class I and class II types were available, the types were taken from metadata supplied by the sample provider, not from assay-based typing.

On this clone: The target of this receptor is not known. Base qualities are not at hand, and no much larger clone is one base apart.

TCRbeta CDR3 regions were amplified from genomic DNA using the immunoSEQ Assay, a bias-controlled multiplex PCR. Turning to the authors' computational methods: The number of nucleated cells in each sample was estimated from the amplification of reference gene primers within the assay. To quantify the absolute abundance of each unique TCRbeta CDR3 rearrangement, sequence reads were collapsed and filtered. For each sample, productive Simpson clonality was calculated by taking the square root of Simpson's diversity index across productive rearrangements. The table was pulled from immuneACCESS by TCRdb, which kept in-frame rearrangements only. Such tables lose some clones; where checked, under half of the loss comes from unresolved V genes, and the rest has no known cause. That table gives V, J and clone size, and the DNA gave D and trimming. The sample table records around 230,000 clones; 81% of these occur just once. In total, the top ten clones hold around 9% of the sample.

Findings and caveats that apply to the study as a whole: How much clinical and demographic metadata was included differed by source and by participant, and the metadata was provided uncurated.

In the prospective study, participants were roughly 18 to 89 years old, resided in about two dozen geographic areas of the United States, and were enrolled through a virtual design. Cohort assignment in the prospective study relied on participant-reported clinical history from a screening survey and a study questionnaire. Recovered participants in ImmuneRACE Cohort 3 were defined by two consecutive negative NP/OP PCR tests, clearance by a healthcare professional, or resolution of symptoms. Mobile phlebotomists in the prospective study collected whole blood, serum and a nasopharyngeal or oropharyngeal swab from every participant. Participants in the prospective study had the option to provide additional blood draws and questionnaires over a roughly two-month period. Before DNA extraction, blood samples from the prospective study were shipped at room temperature or frozen. The V and J ends are trimmed by 4 bases and 0 bases, leaving 11 bases between them. As encoded in the germline V gene, CDR1 is SGHRS while CDR2 is YFSETQ. The CDR3, cysteine through phenylalanine, is 15 amino acids long. Solely the CDR3 DNA is kept, with 45 bases framed from the first base.

The rearranged chain carries TRBV5-1 and TRBJ1-3; the D gene is perhaps TRBD1, on 6 matching bases. The sequence was collected from a man aged 40-55 years who had recovered from COVID-19. Input material: PBMCs or T cells enriched from blood (not recorded which). Here is the DNA: TGCGCCAGCAGCCCGGACAGTTCCTCTGGAAACACCATATATTTT. This is translated as CASSPDSSSGNTIYF.